This TCR beta chain was identified in a study of cytomegalovirus exposure and HLA in healthy donors. Germline CDR1 SGHTA, CDR2 FQGNSA. The CDR3 spans 15 residues. PCR primers comprised 60 Vbeta and 13 Jbeta primers. The table came from immunoSEQ multiplex PCR; TCRdb's copy has only in-frame clones and leaves some out. The repertoire holds about 200,000 clones, about 85% seen once, with around 0.42% in the top ten. Sequencing input: PBMCs. The sequence was collected from a male donor in good health and CMV-seropositive. The rearrangement joins TRBV7-2 to TRBJ2-5, with D possibly being TRBD2 (6 bases). The J call could be wrong; TRBJ2-7 is a better fit for the DNA end. CDR3 sequence reads: CASSFVLGLPYEQYF. The CDR3, as DNA: TGTGCCAGCAGCTTTGTCTTGGGACTCCCCTACGAGCAGTACTTC.